These 5 T cell receptor beta chains share one sample of origin, sequenced in a study of blood T cell repertoires in COVID-19. Data came from immunoSEQ multiplex PCR; TCRdb stores just in-frame clones and leaves some out. The sample includes around 120,000 clones, 85% to 90% of them seen just once. Sequencing was performed on peripheral blood. Receptors were obtained from a woman between 50 and 59 years old with active or convalescent COVID-19.

The chain couples TRBV18 to TRBJ2-1; tentative D call: TRBD1 (5 bases). There are 13 residues in the CDR3. V lost 5 bases and J lost 2, with 7 bases in between. The germline V gene encodes CDR1 KGHSH and CDR2 LQKENI. CDR3 DNA: TGTGCCAGCTCAGCGACAGCCTACAATGAGCAGTTCTTC. It is translated as CASSATAYNEQFF. The variable domain in full, with the rest retrieved from reference TRBV18 and TRBJ2-1, is NAGVMQNPRHLVRRRGQEARLRCSPMKGHSHVYWYRQLPEEGLKFMVYLQKENIIDESGMPKERFSAEFPKEGPSILRIQQVVRGDSAAYFCASSATAYNEQFFGPGTRLTVL.

CDR3: CASSYSGTGDTEAFF. The CDR3 DNA reads as TGTGCCAGCAGTTACTCGGGGACAGGGGACACTGAAGCTTTCTTT. V is TRBV6-5 and J is TRBJ1-1, with TRBD1 matching 10 bases. Germline assignment: CDR1 MNHEY and CDR2 SVGAGI. Trimming at V came to 0 bases and at J to 3 bases, leaving 1 base not matched to a gene. The CDR3 totals 15 residues.

The rearrangement joins TRBV19 to TRBJ2-5; D is perhaps TRBD1 (5 bases). CDR3 length: 17 residues. CDR1 and CDR2 from the germline V gene are LNHDA and SQIVND (reference sequence). V lost 3 bases and J 1 base, leaving 18 bases between the germline ends. The CDR3 DNA is TGTGCCAGTAGTATGGGGTTTGGGGCAGTCGTCCAAGAGACCCAGTACTTC. Translation: CASSMGFGAVVQETQYF.

This clone was seen a single time. The chain links TRBV4-3 to TRBJ2-3; no reliable D call. V was clipped by 0 bases and J by 0 bases, with 10 bases between them. CDR1 is LGHNA and CDR2 is YSLEER in the germline V gene. The CDR3 is made up of 16 amino acids. As DNA, the CDR3 is TGCGCCAGCAGCCAAGACGTAAGAGGTAGCACAGATACGCAGTATTTT. This sequence encodes CASSQDVRGSTDTQYF.

V usage is TRBV19 and J usage is TRBJ1-2; TRBD1 matches 7 bases. V gave up 10 bases and J gave up 4 bases; unmatched junction bases: 6. This CDR3 spans 12 amino acids. Germline-derived CDR1 and CDR2 are LNHDA and SQIVND (reference sequence). CDR3 nucleotide sequence: TGTGCCACCGGGACAGAGAGCTATGGCTACACCTTC. It translates to CATGTESYGYTF.